These 19 T cell receptor beta chains were sequenced from one sample in a study of blood T cells in healthy people across ages. Using a J-beta primer mix together with a sample-barcoded 5' primer, a second PCR was run for roughly 6 to 11 cycles. TCRdb re-analysed the 5' RACE reads in MiXCR, keeping a single row per CDR3 protein. The repertoire consists of 1.5 million to 2 million distinct CDR3 sequences, with about 35% occurring once and the leading ten covering 11%. Material for sequencing was blood. The receptors here all came from a woman aged 25 to 45 in good health.

This clonotype was counted between two and nine times. This chain joins TRBV5-1 and TRBJ1-1; no definite D call. This CDR3 contains 15 residues. Germline values: CDR1 SGHRS, CDR2 YFSETQ. V was cut by 0 bases and J by 1 base, with 10 bases left in between. For the CDR3, the DNA is TGCGCCAGCAGCTTGGGAGTATTTGGGAACACTGAAGCTTTCTTT. Its protein product is CASSLGVFGNTEAFF.

The chain links TRBV7-9 to TRBJ2-7; TRBD1 might be the D (5 bases). V lost 8 bases and J lost 6, with 17 bases in between. CDR1 is SEHNR, CDR2 FQNEAQ, per germline (reference sequence). The CDR3 runs 13 residues. The chain's CDR3 is CASGLGAGTEQYF. In DNA form, the CDR3 reads TGTGCCAGCGGGTTAGGGGCAGGTACCGAGCAGTACTTC. Together with reference TRBV7-9 and TRBJ2-7, the CDR3 gives the full variable domain: DTGVSQNPRHKITKRGQNVTFRCDPISEHNRLYWYRQTLGQGPEFLTYFQNEAQLEKSRLLSDRFSAERPKGSFSTLEIQRTEQGDSAMYLCASGLGAGTEQYFGPGTRLTVT.

This clonotype was seen a few times. The V call is TRBV7-3, the J call TRBJ1-1; D possibly corresponds to TRBD1 (6 bases). The CDR3 covers 15 residues. Looked up from germline, CDR1 is SGHTA and CDR2 is FQGTGA. Between the trimmed V and J ends, which lost 2 bases and 4 bases, there was a span of 14 bases. CDR3 nucleotides: TGTGCCAGCAGCTTAGAAGGGGGAATAAGCACTGAAGCTTTCTTT. Translation gives CASSLEGGISTEAFF.

The CDR3 DNA sequence: TGTGCCAGCAGCCCCCAGCGGGGGGGCCTGGAGACCCAGTACTTC. It yields the protein CASSPQRGGLETQYF. This chain connects TRBV7-3 to TRBJ2-5, with TRBD2 matching over 10 bases. With V trimmed by 5 bases and J by 5 bases, 8 bases remained unmatched. The germline V gene encodes CDR1 SGHTA and CDR2 FQGTGA. The CDR3 extends over 15 amino acids.

The V and J genes are TRBV6-1 and TRBJ2-7, with TRBD1 matching 9 bases. The CDR3 spans 14 residues. Losses at the gene ends were 6 bases for V and 6 bases for J; bases not matched to a gene: 9. In germline, CDR1 is MNHNS, CDR2 SASEGT. The DNA for the CDR3 is TGTGCCAGCAGCCCCGGGACAGGGCTTCGCGAGCAGTACTTC. It codes for CASSPGTGLREQYF.

The rearrangement links TRBV27 to TRBJ2-3; 7 nucleotides agree with TRBD2. Losses at the gene ends were 5 bases for V and 5 bases for J; bases not matched to a gene: 10. The CDR3 contains 15 residues. From germline, CDR1 is MNHEY and CDR2 SMNVEV (reference sequence). CDR3 bases: TGTGCCAGCAGTCCCCTGGGCGGGGGACTAGATACGCAGTATTTT. The encoded protein is CASSPLGGGLDTQYF.

This clonotype was detected a few times. The V and J genes are TRBV7-2 and TRBJ2-3, with 9 bases lining up with TRBD2. V shed 1 base, J shed 6 bases, and the junction held 5 bases outside the gene matches. This CDR3 spans 15 amino acids. CDR1 SGHTA and CDR2 FQGNSA come from the germline V gene. The CDR3 is CASSLVLAGSDTQYF. CDR3 in DNA: TGTGCCAGCAGCTTAGTCCTAGCGGGGTCGGATACGCAGTATTTT.

The rearrangement links TRBV3-1 to TRBJ2-4; possible D gene TRBD2, 5 bases. The germline V gene encodes CDR1 LGHDT and CDR2 YNNKEL (reference sequence). Trimming stripped 0 bases from V and 1 base from J, with 13 bases between. This CDR3 spans 17 amino acids. This CDR3 is CASSQERGPAAKNIQYF. CDR3 bases: TGTGCCAGCAGCCAAGAAAGAGGGCCGGCGGCCAAAAACATTCAGTACTTC.

This rearrangement joins TRBV12-3 or TRBV12-4 to TRBJ2-3; no firm D call. The CDR3 runs 14 residues. Trimming took 2 bases from V and 4 from J, leaving 10 bases between them. The CDR3 nucleotides read TGTGCCAGCAGTTTAAGGGCCACGCCAGATACGCAGTATTTT. As protein: CASSLRATPDTQYF.

The rearrangement links TRBV12-3 or TRBV12-4 to TRBJ2-2; D perhaps matches TRBD1 (5 bases). The CDR3 spans 15 residues. Trimming cost V 0 bases and J 4 bases, with 9 bases left between them. The DNA for the CDR3 is TGTGCCAGCAGTTTAGCGCTACAGGCCACCGGGGAGCTGTTTTTT. Amino acid sequence: CASSLALQATGELFF.

This clonotype has only a few counts. This chain links TRBV20-1 with TRBJ2-7; 12 bases are a match to TRBD2. Germline trimming cut 3 bases from V and 2 bases from J; bases unmatched to any gene: 2. The CDR3 loop spans 14 amino acids. CDR1 and CDR2 (germline): DFQATT, SNEGSKA (reference sequence). CDR3 region: CSASTSGGPYEQYF. For the CDR3, the DNA is TGCAGTGCTAGCACTAGCGGGGGGCCCTACGAGCAGTACTTC.

The rearrangement uses TRBV28 and TRBJ1-4; a possible D gene is TRBD1 (5 bases). The ends were cut back, 5 bases at V and 4 bases at J, with 23 bases in the middle. Germline CDR1 and CDR2: MDHEN and SYDVKM. CDR3 length: 18 residues. The CDR3 loop reads CASSPTSGTVPFNEKLFF. The DNA for the CDR3 is TGTGCCAGCAGTCCAACCTCCGGGACGGTCCCCTTTAATGAAAAACTGTTTTTT. Full variable domain (remainder filled in from reference TRBV28 and TRBJ1-4): DVKVTQSSRYLVKRTGEKVFLECVQDMDHENMFWYRQDPGLGLRLIYFSYDVKMKEKGDIPEGYSVSREKKERFSLILESASTNQTSMYLCASSPTSGTVPFNEKLFFGSGTQLSVL.

The V and J genes are TRBV27 and TRBJ2-1; D is possibly TRBD1 (6 bases). From germline, CDR1 is MNHEY and CDR2 SMNVEV (reference sequence). Trimming took 2 bases from V and 10 from J, leaving 12 bases between them. This CDR3 comprises 13 residues. CDR3 nucleotide sequence: TGTGCCAGCAGTTTACTTTCCCAGGGGGAGCAGTTCTTC. Translating gives CASSLLSQGEQFF.

This clonotype was seen only a few times. The rearrangement uses TRBV5-1 and TRBJ2-7, with 9 positions matching TRBD1. The CDR3 runs to 15 residues. Germline loops: CDR1 SGHRS, CDR2 YFSETQ. J gave up 5 bases and V 4 bases, and 10 bases lay outside the gene matches. CDR3 nucleotides: TGCGCCAGCAGCATCTCAGGGGACAGGGCCGACGAGCAGTACTTC. It yields the protein CASSISGDRADEQYF.

The chain is built from TRBV6-5 and TRBJ2-3; D remains unclear. The length of the CDR3 is 14 residues. V lost 7 bases and J 0 bases, leaving 11 bases between the germline ends. Germline V gives CDR1 MNHEY, CDR2 SVGAGI. The CDR3 is CASNPKVSTDTQYF. The CDR3 coding sequence is TGTGCCAGCAACCCCAAAGTTAGCACAGATACGCAGTATTTT.

This clonotype came up a few times. The chain uses TRBV28 and TRBJ2-7; D remains unclear. This CDR3 comprises 14 residues. Trimming took 4 bases from V and 0 from J, leaving 10 bases between them. Per the germline V gene, CDR1 is MDHEN and CDR2 is SYDVKM. DNA for the CDR3: TGTGCCAGCAGTTACAGCGACAACTCCTACGAGCAGTACTTC. Translating gives CASSYSDNSYEQYF.

This clonotype was counted only a few times. The chain employs TRBV6-1 and TRBJ1-6; D perhaps matches TRBD1 (5 bases). This CDR3 is built from 15 residues. The germline CDR1 and CDR2 sequences are MNHNS and SASEGT. The V and J ends lost 6 bases and 5 bases respectively, with 14 bases between them. CDR3 in DNA: TGTGCCAGCAGCATACAGTGGGGGGATAATTCACCCCTCCACTTT. It encodes CASSIQWGDNSPLHF.

This chain joins TRBV6-1 and TRBJ2-5, with 9 positions matching TRBD2. The V and J ends lost 7 bases and 4 bases, in that order; junction bases with no gene match: 13. CDR3 size: 16 residues. Per the germline V gene, CDR1 is MNHNS and CDR2 is SASEGT. The CDR3 spells CASTARGREGRETQYF. CDR3 nucleotide sequence: TGTGCCAGCACGGCAAGAGGGCGGGAGGGGCGAGAGACCCAGTACTTC.

This chain connects TRBV7-9 to TRBJ1-2, with TRBD1 as a possible D gene (5 bases). Trimming took off 3 bases at V and 6 bases at J, with 17 bases between the two ends. This CDR3 region has 15 residues. Germline loops: CDR1 SEHNR, CDR2 FQNEAQ (reference sequence). CDR3: CASSFNLRGPDGYTF. CDR3 coding DNA: TGTGCCAGCAGCTTTAACCTCCGGGGCCCCGATGGCTACACCTTC. Together with reference TRBV7-9 and TRBJ1-2, the CDR3 gives the full variable domain: DTGVSQNPRHKITKRGQNVTFRCDPISEHNRLYWYRQTLGQGPEFLTYFQNEAQLEKSRLLSDRFSAERPKGSFSTLEIQRTEQGDSAMYLCASSFNLRGPDGYTFGSGTRLTVV.